This section outlines one T cell receptor beta chain sequence together with its context. As yet, its antigen is unknown. This specimen belongs to a study of blood T cells in healthy people across ages. Study findings and constraints: Because sorting was not performed, PBMCs prevented conclusive naive versus antigen-experienced comparison. Significant beta diversity loss was already apparent by age roughly 44, declining roughly linearly.

Germline trimming cut 4 bases from V and 3 bases from J; bases unmatched to any gene: 9. The CDR3 sequence is 16 residues long. Germline V gene data show CDR1 as SGHNT and CDR2 as YYREEE (reference sequence). A second PCR of 7 to 11 cycles used a sample-barcoded 5' primer and a J-beta primer mix. The template-switch adaptor, which had 12 random nucleotides, put a tag on each cDNA molecule. Per-sample output comprised a minimum of 2.5 million paired-end reads containing CDR3. From the 5' RACE reads, TCRdb called clonotypes with MiXCR, one entry per CDR3 protein. The repertoire consists of 920,000 or so distinct CDR3 sequences, with 45% occurring once and the leading ten covering 15% to 20%.

This receptor was taken from a woman in her sixties or seventies in good health. The gene calls are TRBV5-4 and TRBJ2-1; 8 nucleotides match TRBD2. The sample consisted of blood. The CDR3 nucleotides read TGTGCCAGCAGCCGGGGGGGTCCGACTAGCTACAATGAGCAGTTCTTC. It codes for CASSRGGPTSYNEQFF. Variable domain in full (rest from reference TRBV5-4 and TRBJ2-1): ETGVTQSPTHLIKTRGQQVTLRCSSQSGHNTVSWYQQALGQGPQFIFQYYREEENGRGNFPPRFSGLQFPNYSSELNVNALELDDSALYLCASSRGGPTSYNEQFFGPGTRLTVL.